The sequence of this TCR beta chain was determined in a study of T cells in Graves' hyperthyroidism and ophthalmopathy. Study information: Pretreatment peripheral blood was obtained at initial diagnosis.

It was RNA transcripts that yielded the amplified TCR beta CDR3 regions. The study used the HTBI primer set for a first-round RT-PCR of the TCR CDR3. TCRdb ran MiXCR on the multiplex PCR reads and lists one entry per CDR3 protein. The sample consists of about 250,000 distinct CDR3 sequences, approximately 23% of them appearing once. Germline V CDR1 and CDR2: SQVTM, ANQGSEA. The V end lost 4 bases, the J end lost 4 bases, and 8 bases lay between the germline ends. The CDR3 consists of 12 residues. This chain links TRBV29-1 with TRBJ1-5; possibly TRBD1 for D (6 bases). The sequenced sample consisted of blood. The receptor comes from a woman aged 40 to 50 with Graves' ophthalmopathy. For the CDR3, the DNA is TGCAGCGTTGGGACAGAGAATCAGCCCCAGCATTTT. The encoded protein is CSVGTENQPQHF.